These 27 T cell receptor beta chains originate from one sample sequenced in a study of cytotoxic CD8 clonotypes in ibrutinib-treated CLL. Data came from immunoSEQ multiplex PCR; TCRdb stores just in-frame clones and leaves some out. This table holds about 72,000 clones, 68% found once. The starting material was PBMCs, obtained after 12 months of ibrutinib treatment. The receptors originated from a human donor with chronic lymphocytic leukemia.

The CDR3 reads CASRVLTDTQYF. The CDR3 DNA reads TGTGCCAGCAGGGTCCTCACAGATACGCAGTATTTT. This chain uses TRBV11-2 with TRBJ2-3; D not certain. The CDR3 is made up of 12 amino acids. Germline V gives CDR1 SGHAT, CDR2 FQNNGV. V was pared by 6 bases and J by 2 bases, with 6 bases between. Full variable domain (missing parts from reference TRBV11-2 and TRBJ2-3): EAGVAQSPRYKIIEKRQSVAFWCNPISGHATLYWYQQILGQGPKLLIQFQNNGVVDDSQLPKDRFSAERLKGVDSTLKIQPAKLEDSAVYLCASRVLTDTQYFGPGTRLTVL.

This clone was counted only a few times. The chain has TRBV7-2 and TRBJ2-7; no reliable D call. The CDR3 is made up of 13 amino acids. From germline, CDR1 is SGHTA and CDR2 FQGNSA. With 1 base removed from V and 4 bases from J, the gap between germline ends came to 8 bases. This chain's CDR3 is CASSLGPSYEQYF. CDR3 sequence (DNA): TGTGCCAGCAGCTTAGGACCTTCGTACGAGCAGTACTTC.

This chain joins TRBV12-2 and TRBJ1-2; the table's D call, TRBD1, was not checked against the DNA. TRBV12-2 is assigned pseudogene status. The CDR3 covers 12 residues. The CDR3, as DNA: TGTGCAAGTCGCCCAGGGGGCTATGGCTACACCTTC. Translating it yields CASRPGGYGYTF.

The rearrangement links TRBV19 to TRBJ1-2; no firm D call. Germline V lookup: CDR1 LNHDA, CDR2 SQIVND (reference sequence). Deletions cut 4 bases from V and 3 bases from J, with 18 bases between. This CDR3 comprises 16 residues. The CDR3, as DNA: TGTGCCAGTAGTAACACGGGCGCCAGCGTGCACTATGGCTACACCTTC. Protein: CASSNTGASVHYGYTF.

The chain links TRBV14 to TRBJ1-4; D gene unclear. Trimming removed 3 bases from V and 5 bases from J, with 13 bases in between. Per germline, CDR1 SGHDN and CDR2 FVKESK. The CDR3 extends over 15 amino acids. CDR3 bases: TGTGCCAGCAGCCAGGACCGGGTTCTCAATGAAAAACTGTTTTTT. Translating it yields CASSQDRVLNEKLFF.

V is TRBV18 and J is TRBJ2-5, with 8 positions matching TRBD1. The DNA end lines up better with TRBJ2-7; the J call may be wrong. Germline V gene lookup returns CDR1 KGHSH and CDR2 LQKENI. The CDR3 runs to 19 residues. The CDR3 is CASSPIVVLGKGQDYEQYF. CDR3 DNA: TGTGCCAGCTCACCAATTGTCGTGCTGGGAAAGGGACAGGACTACGAGCAGTACTTC.

This clone was seen only once. The chain has TRBV7-2 and TRBJ1-5; D may be TRBD1 (5 bases). V shed 1 base and J shed 2 bases, with 12 bases lying between them. The germline CDR1 and CDR2 sequences are SGHTA and FQGNSA. This CDR3 has 16 amino acids. The DNA for the CDR3 is TGTGCCAGCAGCTTAGGAGCCGGGGGAGGCAATCAGCCCCAGCATTTT. This codes for CASSLGAGGGNQPQHF.

The genes are TRBV30 and TRBJ1-5; TRBD1 might be the D (5 bases). The germline V gene has CDR1 GTSNPN and CDR2 SVGIG (reference sequence). With 7 bases removed from V and 4 bases from J, the gap between germline ends came to 14 bases. CDR3 size: 13 residues. The CDR3 nucleotides are TGTGCCTTAGGGGATGGGTTTAATCAGCCCCAGCATTTT. Its protein is CALGDGFNQPQHF. The variable domain in full, with the rest retrieved from reference TRBV30 and TRBJ1-5, is SQTIHQWPATLVQPVGSPLSLECTVEGTSNPNLYWYRQAAGRGLQLLFYSVGIGQISSEVPQNLSASRPQDRQFILSSKKLLLSDSGFYLCALGDGFNQPQHFGDGTRLSIL.

The chain is built from TRBV2 and TRBJ2-1; TRBD2 is a possible D gene (5 bases). CDR1 and CDR2 (germline): SNHLY, FYNNEI. The CDR3 is 14 amino acids. Trimming took off 4 bases at V and 8 bases at J, with 15 bases between the two ends. CDR3 amino acids: CASSVVGSADEQFF. The CDR3 DNA is TGTGCCAGCAGTGTCGTGGGTAGCGCAGATGAGCAGTTCTTC.

This clone has just a few counts. CDR3 sequence (DNA): TGTGCCAGCAGCCCTACTTGGGTAGCAGGCAAAAACACCGGGGAGCTGTTTTTT. This encodes CASSPTWVAGKNTGELFF. The V call is TRBV5-6, the J call TRBJ2-2; D gene ambiguous. The germline V gene has CDR1 SGHDT and CDR2 YYEEEE. V was cut by 4 bases and J by 2 bases, with 21 bases left in between. CDR3 size: 18 residues. The whole variable domain, filled in from reference TRBV5-6 and TRBJ2-2, reads DAGVTQSPTHLIKTRGQQVTLRCSPKSGHDTVSWYQQALGQGPQFIFQYYEEEERQRGNFPDRFSGHQFPNYSSELNVNALLLGDSALYLCASSPTWVAGKNTGELFFGEGSRLTVL.

This clone was detected only once. This chain connects TRBV28 to TRBJ2-5, with D perhaps TRBD2 (7 bases). Trimming removed 4 bases at V and 5 bases at J, with 14 bases between. CDR1 and CDR2 (germline): MDHEN, SYDVKM. This CDR3 is 14 amino acids long. CDR3 sequence (DNA): TGTGCCAGCAGTTACGGGGGGCAGTGGGAGACCCAGTACTTC. It specifies CASSYGGQWETQYF.

This clone was observed a handful of times. The chain couples TRBV25-1 to TRBJ1-4, with D unclear. The germline CDR1 and CDR2 sequences are MGHDK and SYGVNS. Trimming removed 4 bases at V and 11 bases at J, with 8 bases between. This CDR3 spans 11 amino acids. The CDR3: CASSGTGKLFF. The CDR3 nucleotides read TGTGCCAGCAGTGGTACCGGGAAACTGTTTTTT.

This clone was seen a handful of times. The germline gene is not matched at one end of the junction; a read error may be the cause. The J gene is TRBJ1-3, the V gene TRBV7-8, with TRBD1 matching 8 bases. Germline V lookup: CDR1 SGHVS, CDR2 FQNEAQ. The CDR3 length is 13 residues. CDR3 loop: CASSISPDRDQDF. The DNA for the CDR3 is TGTGCCAGCAGCATATCCCCGGACAGGGACCAGGATTTT.

The V gene is TRBV18, the J gene TRBJ2-1, with TRBD1 as a possible D gene (6 bases). Per the germline V gene, CDR1 is KGHSH and CDR2 is LQKENI. This CDR3 is 15 amino acids long. Trimming took off 1 base at V and 2 bases at J, with 9 bases between the two ends. The CDR3 sequence is CASSPRDTTYNEQFF. For the CDR3, the DNA is TGTGCCAGCTCACCACGGGACACAACCTACAATGAGCAGTTCTTC.

By sample share, this clone is medium-sized. The sample has other DNA sequences that encode this CDR3 too. The chain couples TRBV18 to TRBJ2-5; D gene unclear. CDR1 is KGHSH and CDR2 is LQKENI in the germline V gene. V shed 8 bases and J shed 1 base, with 14 bases lying between them. The CDR3 spans 14 residues. CDR3 residues: CASKGGQSQETQYF. CDR3 coding DNA: TGTGCCAGCAAGGGTGGGCAGTCCCAAGAGACCCAGTACTTC.

This clone was recorded a few times. V and J are TRBV6-1 and TRBJ1-5, with a possible D match to TRBD1 (5 bases). Germline V lookup: CDR1 MNHNS, CDR2 SASEGT. Trimming stripped 6 bases from V and 5 bases from J, with 11 bases between. This CDR3 comprises 13 residues. The CDR3 loop reads CASRGPYDQPQHF. The CDR3 DNA is TGTGCCAGCAGGGGGCCCTACGATCAGCCCCAGCATTTT.

This chain connects TRBV25-1 to TRBJ2-2; D is ambiguous. The V end was cut by 3 bases, the J end by 10 bases, with 12 bases between. Germline values: CDR1 MGHDK, CDR2 SYGVNS. The CDR3 is 13 amino acids. CDR3 residues: CASSESGRKELFF. The CDR3 DNA reads TGTGCCAGCAGTGAGTCAGGCCGAAAGGAGCTGTTTTTT.

This clone came up a few times. The rearrangement links TRBV27 to TRBJ1-6; D unresolved. Germline V gene data show CDR1 as MNHEY and CDR2 as SMNVEV (reference sequence). The CDR3 spans 16 residues. V was cut by 7 bases and J by 0 bases, with 13 bases left in between. The CDR3 region is CASTPDYRSYNSPLHF. The CDR3 bases are TGTGCCAGCACCCCAGATTACCGCTCCTATAATTCACCCCTCCACTTT.

The chain combines TRBV5-6 with TRBJ1-5, with D unclear. The germline CDR1 and CDR2 sequences are SGHDT and YYEEEE. V lost 0 bases, J lost 1 base, and 8 bases lay in between. This CDR3 is built from 15 residues. This CDR3 reads CASSLGKWSNQPQHF. CDR3 nucleotides: TGTGCCAGCAGCTTGGGCAAATGGAGCAATCAGCCCCAGCATTTT.

The gene calls are TRBV4-2 and TRBJ1-2, with TRBD1 matching 7 bases. The germline gives CDR1 LGHNA, CDR2 YNFKEQ. This CDR3 contains 14 residues. Unmatched junction bases numbered 5, after V lost 1 base and J lost 6 bases. CDR3 protein: CASSQGRTGDGYTF. For the CDR3, the DNA is TGTGCCAGCAGCCAAGGTCGCACAGGGGATGGCTACACCTTC.

The rearrangement joins TRBV9 to TRBJ2-5; 8 bases align to TRBD2. V gave up 7 bases and J gave up 4 bases; unmatched junction bases: 6. The V gene's germline CDR1 is SGDLS and CDR2 YYNGEE. The CDR3 is 13 amino acids. CDR3 in DNA: TGTGCCAGCGAACGGGCGGGGGGAGAGACCCAGTACTTC. It codes for CASERAGGETQYF.

The chain recombines TRBV6-6 with TRBJ2-1; 10 nucleotides line up with TRBD2. The junction had 2 bases not matched to a gene; V was cut back by 4 bases and J by 2 bases. The CDR3 contains 15 residues. Germline V gene sequence: CDR1 MNHNY, CDR2 SVGAGI (reference sequence). The CDR3 bases are TGTGCCAGCAGTTTAACTAGCGGGGCCTACAATGAGCAGTTCTTC. Translating gives CASSLTSGAYNEQFF.

This clone was seen only a few times. The chain joins TRBV6-6 to TRBJ1-3, with no clear D. The germline V gene has CDR1 MNHNY and CDR2 SVGAGI (reference sequence). This CDR3 has 12 residues. V was shortened by 0 bases and J by 3 bases, with 0 bases between the two germline ends. CDR3 sequence (DNA): TGTGCCAGCAGTTACTCTGGAAACACCATATATTTT. Its protein is CASSYSGNTIYF.

Here the CDR3 reads CASSPRTGRFYYGYTF. Written as DNA, the CDR3 is TGTGCCAGCAGCCCTCGGACAGGGCGCTTTTATTATGGCTACACCTTC. The chain employs TRBV2 and TRBJ1-2; 8 bases fit TRBD1. Germline assignment: CDR1 SNHLY and CDR2 FYNNEI. This CDR3 has 16 residues. V lost 6 bases, J lost 5 bases, and 14 bases stayed unmatched.

The table lists this clone with a few counts. For the CDR3, the DNA is TGTGCCAGTAGTATTAGTCGGGACACCATTCCGGGCTACACCTTC. Translated, it gives CASSISRDTIPGYTF. This rearrangement joins TRBV19 to TRBJ1-2, with D tentatively TRBD1 (6 bases). Germline V gene lookup returns CDR1 LNHDA and CDR2 SQIVND (reference sequence). V was trimmed by 3 bases and J by 8 bases, leaving 19 bases between them. CDR3 length: 15 amino acids. Full variable domain (remainder filled in from reference TRBV19 and TRBJ1-2): DGGITQSPKYLFRKEGQNVTLSCEQNLNHDAMYWYRQDPGQGLRLIYYSQIVNDFQKGDIAEGYSVSREKKESFPLTVTSAQKNPTAFYLCASSISRDTIPGYTFGSGTRLTVV.

V usage is TRBV7-2 and J usage is TRBJ1-2; a weak D match, TRBD1 (6 bases). This CDR3 spans 17 amino acids. Trimming removed 1 base from V and 4 bases from J, with 19 bases in between. Germline V gene lookup returns CDR1 SGHTA and CDR2 FQGNSA. The CDR3 DNA follows: TGTGCCAGCAGCTTAGGGCCGGCGTGGGGGCTAAGCTATGGCTACACCTTC. Translated, it gives CASSLGPAWGLSYGYTF.

The chain combines TRBV19 with TRBJ1-1; D may be TRBD1 (6 bases). The V end lost 6 bases, the J end lost 11 bases, and 19 bases lay between the germline ends. Germline V CDR1 and CDR2: LNHDA, SQIVND (reference sequence). The CDR3 has 13 amino acids. This CDR3 is CASSTGFPQSAFF. DNA for the CDR3: TGTGCCAGTAGCACAGGGTTCCCCCAGTCGGCTTTCTTT.